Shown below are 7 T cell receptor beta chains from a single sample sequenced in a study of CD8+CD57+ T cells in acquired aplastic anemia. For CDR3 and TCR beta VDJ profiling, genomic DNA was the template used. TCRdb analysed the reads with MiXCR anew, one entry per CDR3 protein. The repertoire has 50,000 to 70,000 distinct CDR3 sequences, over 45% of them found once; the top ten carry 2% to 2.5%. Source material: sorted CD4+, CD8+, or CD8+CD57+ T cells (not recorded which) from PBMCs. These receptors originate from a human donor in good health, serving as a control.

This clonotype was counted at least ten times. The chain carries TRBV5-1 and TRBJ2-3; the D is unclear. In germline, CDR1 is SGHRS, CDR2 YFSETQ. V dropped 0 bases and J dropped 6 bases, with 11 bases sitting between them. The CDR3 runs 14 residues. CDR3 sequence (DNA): TGCGCCAGCAGCTTGGGTCGAGCACGGGATACGCAGTATTTT. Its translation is CASSLGRARDTQYF.

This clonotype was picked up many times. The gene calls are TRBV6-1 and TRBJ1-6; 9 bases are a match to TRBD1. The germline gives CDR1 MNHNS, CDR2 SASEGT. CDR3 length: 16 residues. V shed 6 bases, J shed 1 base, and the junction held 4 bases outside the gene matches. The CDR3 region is CASRGQGRSYNSPLHF. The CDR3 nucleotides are TGTGCCAGCAGAGGACAGGGGCGATCCTATAATTCACCCCTCCACTTT.

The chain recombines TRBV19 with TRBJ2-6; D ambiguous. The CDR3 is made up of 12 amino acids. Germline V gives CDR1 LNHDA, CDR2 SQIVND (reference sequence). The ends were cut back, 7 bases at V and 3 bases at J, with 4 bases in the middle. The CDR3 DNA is TGTGCCAGTAACGTTGGGGCCAACGTCCTGACTTTC. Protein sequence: CASNVGANVLTF.

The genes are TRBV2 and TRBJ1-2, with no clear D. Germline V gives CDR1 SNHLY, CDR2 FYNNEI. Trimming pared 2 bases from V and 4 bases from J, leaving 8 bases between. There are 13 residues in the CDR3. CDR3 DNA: TGTGCCAGCAGTGAACAAGGACCCTATGGCTACACCTTC. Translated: CASSEQGPYGYTF.

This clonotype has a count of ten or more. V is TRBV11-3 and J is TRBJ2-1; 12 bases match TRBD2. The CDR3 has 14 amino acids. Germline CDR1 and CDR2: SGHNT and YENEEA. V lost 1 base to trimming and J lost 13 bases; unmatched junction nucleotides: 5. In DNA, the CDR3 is TGTGCCAGCAGCTTAGGAGGACTAGCGGGGCTACAGTTCTTC. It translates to CASSLGGLAGLQFF.

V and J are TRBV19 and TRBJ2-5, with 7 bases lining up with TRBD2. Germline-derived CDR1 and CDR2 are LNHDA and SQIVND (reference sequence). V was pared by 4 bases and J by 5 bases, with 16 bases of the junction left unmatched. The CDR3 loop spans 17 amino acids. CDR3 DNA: TGTGCCAGTAGTACGACTAGCCTAAGCTCCTACAGTGAGACCCAGTACTTC. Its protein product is CASSTTSLSSYSETQYF. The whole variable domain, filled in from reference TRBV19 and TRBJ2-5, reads DGGITQSPKYLFRKEGQNVTLSCEQNLNHDAMYWYRQDPGQGLRLIYYSQIVNDFQKGDIAEGYSVSREKKESFPLTVTSAQKNPTAFYLCASSTTSLSSYSETQYFGPGTRLLVL.

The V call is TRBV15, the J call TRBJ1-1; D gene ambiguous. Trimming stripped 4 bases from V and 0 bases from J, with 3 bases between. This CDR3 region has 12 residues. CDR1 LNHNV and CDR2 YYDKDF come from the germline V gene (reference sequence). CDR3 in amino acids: CATSTVNTEAFF. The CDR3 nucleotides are TGTGCCACCAGCACGGTGAACACTGAAGCTTTCTTT. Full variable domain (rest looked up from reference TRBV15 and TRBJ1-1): DAMVIQNPRYQVTQFGKPVTLSCSQTLNHNVMYWYQQKSSQAPKLLFHYYDKDFNNEADTPDNFQSRRPNTSFCFLDIRSPGLGDTAMYLCATSTVNTEAFFGQGTRLTVV.